This TCR beta chain comes out of a study of T cell repertoires in cytomegalovirus infection. Whole-study context: Matching HLA type, along with CMV infection, was indicated by public TCR beta signatures. General study results and limits: Accumulated public TCR beta family frequency recognized individuals carrying CMV together with the relevant HLA. The study found HLA-C-restricted CMV-specific TCR beta clonotypes dominating the ex vivo response.

The table lists this clonotype with many counts. Its antigen is unknown. In TCRdb, the reads were re-called with MiXCR into one record per CDR3 protein. Of fewer than 350,000 distinct CDR3 sequences detected, around 9.5% appear once; the ten largest clones hold 4.3%. Germline values: CDR1 MDHEN, CDR2 SYDVKM. Trimming at V came to 7 bases and at J to 2 bases, leaving 11 bases not matched to a gene. The CDR3 has 15 residues. The J gene is TRBJ2-7, the V gene TRBV28; 7 nucleotides agree with TRBD2. This TCR was sampled from a human donor in good health (CMV status not recorded). Some clones in this sample may be carry-over from other donors' samples. Sample: PBMCs. In nucleotides, the CDR3 is TGTGCCAGCAACACTCCCGGGGCGGGAGCCTACGAGCAGTACTTC. This encodes CASNTPGAGAYEQYF.